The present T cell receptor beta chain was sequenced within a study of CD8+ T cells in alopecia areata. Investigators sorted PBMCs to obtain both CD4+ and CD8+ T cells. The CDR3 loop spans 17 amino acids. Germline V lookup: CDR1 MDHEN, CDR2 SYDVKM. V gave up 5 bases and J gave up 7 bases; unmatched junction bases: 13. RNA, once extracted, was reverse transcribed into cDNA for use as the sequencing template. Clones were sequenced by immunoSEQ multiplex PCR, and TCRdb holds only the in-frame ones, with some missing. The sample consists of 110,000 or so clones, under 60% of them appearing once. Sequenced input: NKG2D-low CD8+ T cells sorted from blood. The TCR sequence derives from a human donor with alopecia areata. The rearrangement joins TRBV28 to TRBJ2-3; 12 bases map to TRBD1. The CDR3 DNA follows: TGTGCCAGCAGTCCCGCTGTCCGGGACAGGGGGCCATATACGCAGTATTTT. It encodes CASSPAVRDRGPYTQYF. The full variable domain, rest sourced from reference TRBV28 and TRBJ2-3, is DVKVTQSSRYLVKRTGEKVFLECVQDMDHENMFWYRQDPGLGLRLIYFSYDVKMKEKGDIPEGYSVSREKKERFSLILESASTNQTSMYLCASSPAVRDRGPYTQYFGPGTRLTVL.